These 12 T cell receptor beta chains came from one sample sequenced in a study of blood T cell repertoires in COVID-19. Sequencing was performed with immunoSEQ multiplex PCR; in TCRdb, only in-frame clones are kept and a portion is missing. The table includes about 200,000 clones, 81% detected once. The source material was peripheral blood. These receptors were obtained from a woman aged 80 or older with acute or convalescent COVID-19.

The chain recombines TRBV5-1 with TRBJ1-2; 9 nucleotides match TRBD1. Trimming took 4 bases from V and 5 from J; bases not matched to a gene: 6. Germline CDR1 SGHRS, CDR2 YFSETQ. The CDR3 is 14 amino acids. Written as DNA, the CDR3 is TGCGCCAGCAGCGGGTCCGGGACAGGGTATGGCTACACCTTC. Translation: CASSGSGTGYGYTF.

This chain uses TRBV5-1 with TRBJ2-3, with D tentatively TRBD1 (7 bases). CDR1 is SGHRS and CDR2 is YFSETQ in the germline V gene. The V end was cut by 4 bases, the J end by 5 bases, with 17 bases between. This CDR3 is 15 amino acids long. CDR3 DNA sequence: TGCGCCAGCAGCCGAGGACAGGCCGGGGGAGATACGCAGTATTTT. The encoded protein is CASSRGQAGGDTQYF.

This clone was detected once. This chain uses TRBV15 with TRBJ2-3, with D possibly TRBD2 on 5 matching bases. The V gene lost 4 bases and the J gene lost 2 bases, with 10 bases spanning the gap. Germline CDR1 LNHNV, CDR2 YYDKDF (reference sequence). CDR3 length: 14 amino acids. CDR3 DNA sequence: TGTGCCACCAGCACCGGGATCCTCACAGATACGCAGTATTTT. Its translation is CATSTGILTDTQYF.

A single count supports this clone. The CDR3 sequence is CASSRTGTGQTYEQYF. The CDR3 nucleotides read TGCGCCAGCAGCAGAACTGGGACAGGACAAACCTACGAGCAGTACTTC. The V and J genes are TRBV5-1 and TRBJ2-7; 8 positions match TRBD1. The CDR3 length is 16 residues. The ends lost 4 bases at V and 2 bases at J; junction bases unmatched: 11. The germline gives CDR1 SGHRS, CDR2 YFSETQ.

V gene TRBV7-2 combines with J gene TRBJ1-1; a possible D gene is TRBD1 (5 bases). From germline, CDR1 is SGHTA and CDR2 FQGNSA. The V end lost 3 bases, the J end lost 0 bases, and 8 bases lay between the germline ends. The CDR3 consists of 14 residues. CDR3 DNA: TGTGCCAGCAGCTTTGACAGATTGAACACTGAAGCTTTCTTT. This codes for CASSFDRLNTEAFF.

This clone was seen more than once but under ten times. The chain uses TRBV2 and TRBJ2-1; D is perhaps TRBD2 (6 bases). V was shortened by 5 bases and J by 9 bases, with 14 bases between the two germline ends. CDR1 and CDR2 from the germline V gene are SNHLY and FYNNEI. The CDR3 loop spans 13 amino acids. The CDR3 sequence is CASSPRDFGEQFF. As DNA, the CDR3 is TGTGCCAGCAGTCCACGGGACTTCGGTGAGCAGTTCTTC.

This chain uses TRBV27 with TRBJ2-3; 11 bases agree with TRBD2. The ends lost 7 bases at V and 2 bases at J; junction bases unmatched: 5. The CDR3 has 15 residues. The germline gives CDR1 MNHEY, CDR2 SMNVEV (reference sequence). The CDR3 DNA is TGTGCCAGCACCAGACTAGCGGGGAACACAGATACGCAGTATTTT. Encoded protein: CASTRLAGNTDTQYF.

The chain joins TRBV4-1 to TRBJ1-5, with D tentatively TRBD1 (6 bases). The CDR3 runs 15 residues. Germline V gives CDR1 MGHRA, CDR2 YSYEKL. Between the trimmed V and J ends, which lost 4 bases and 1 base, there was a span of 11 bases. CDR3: CASSPTGLSNQPQHF. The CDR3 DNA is TGCGCCAGCAGCCCTACAGGGTTGAGCAATCAGCCCCAGCATTTT.

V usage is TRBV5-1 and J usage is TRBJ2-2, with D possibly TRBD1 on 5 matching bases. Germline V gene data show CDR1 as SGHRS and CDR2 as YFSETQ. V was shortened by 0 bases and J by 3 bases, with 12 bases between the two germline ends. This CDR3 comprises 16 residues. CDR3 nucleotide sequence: TGCGCCAGCAGCTTGGCCAAGGACATATACACCGGGGAGCTGTTTTTT. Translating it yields CASSLAKDIYTGELFF.

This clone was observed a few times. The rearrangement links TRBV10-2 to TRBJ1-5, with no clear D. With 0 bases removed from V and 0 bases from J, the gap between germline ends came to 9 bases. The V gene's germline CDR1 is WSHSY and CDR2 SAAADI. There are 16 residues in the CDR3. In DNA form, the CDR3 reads TGCGCCAGCAGTGAGTCTTGGGGAGGTAGCAATCAGCCCCAGCATTTT. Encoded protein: CASSESWGGSNQPQHF.

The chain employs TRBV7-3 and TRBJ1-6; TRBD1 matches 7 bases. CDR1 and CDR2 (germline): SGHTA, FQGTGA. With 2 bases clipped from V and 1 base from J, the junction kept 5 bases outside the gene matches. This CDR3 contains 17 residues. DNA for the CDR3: TGTGCCAGCAGCTTAGGCTCAGGGGGATCCTATAATTCACCCCTCCACTTT. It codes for CASSLGSGGSYNSPLHF.

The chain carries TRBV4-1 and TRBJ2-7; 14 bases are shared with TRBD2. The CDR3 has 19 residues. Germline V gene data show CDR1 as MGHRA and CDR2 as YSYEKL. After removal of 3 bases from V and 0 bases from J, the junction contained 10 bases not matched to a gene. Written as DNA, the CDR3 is TGCGCCAGCAGCCATAACTTCGCCGGGACTAGCGGGGGCTCCTACGAGCAGTACTTC. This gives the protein CASSHNFAGTSGGSYEQYF.